This TCR beta chain was recovered during a study of graft-versus-host responses after intestinal transplantation (dated by TCRdb to the early 2020s). At the level of the whole study: The transplants that recipients received were multivisceral, liver-intestinal, or isolated intestinal. Every recipient was given anti-thymocyte globulin induction, then maintenance tacrolimus and steroids for roughly three years. Bulk TCR-beta CDR3 sequencing was used to track graft-versus-host and host-versus-graft alloreactive T cell clones in the graft, circulation and bone marrow after intestinal transplantation. To identify alloreactive clones, pre-transplant mixed lymphocyte reaction products were sequenced and then compared with unstimulated pre-transplant donor and recipient T cells. A cohort of some 24 intestinal transplant recipients, including one retransplant, was enrolled, and a few patients lacking pretransplant specimens were excluded. A peak of at least 4% donor T cells among recipient peripheral blood mononuclear cells was the definition used for donor T cell macrochimerism. Instead of going to the commercial service, samples from a few later patients were sequenced in-house on an Illumina MiSeq and processed with MiXCR.

In the paper's terms, the time point label means: cells obtained before transplantation from donor or recipient. CD3+CD4+ and CD3+CD8+ populations were FACS-sorted from unstimulated pre-transplant donor and recipient cells taken from spleen or lymph nodes. As encoded in the germline V gene, CDR1 is SGHDT while CDR2 is YYEEEE. The CDR3 spans 14 residues, from the cysteine through the phenylalanine. The retained sequence is limited to the CDR3, 42 bases, with the frame set at the first base. Clipping removes 5 bases from V and 5 bases from J, with 9 as the unmatched junction base count. Receptor libraries were prepared by the immunoSEQ multiplex PCR assay. For most patients, genomic DNA was isolated with the Qiagen DNeasy Blood and Tissue Kit and sent frozen to Adaptive Biotechnologies for TCR sequencing. Adaptive Biotechnologies carried out high-throughput TCR-beta CDR3 sequencing of genomic DNA for most patients. Per the authors' processing: TCR sequencing data for roughly 20 patients were retrieved from Adaptive's ImmunoSEQ software; three other patients were processed with MiXCR and VDJtools. CD4 versus CD8 sorting errors were corrected by removing sequences found in both subsets at a frequency ratio below 5:1. Because the origin of CDR3 nucleotide sequences shared between donor and recipient could not be assigned, those sequences were removed. To be classed as alloreactive, a clone needed at least 2-fold expansion over unstimulated cells and a minimum CFSE-low frequency of 0.002% (template counts) or 0.001% (read counts). Clones detected in sequenced pre-transplant spleen, lymph node, or MLR CFSE-low populations of the donor or recipient were defined as mappable. The cumulative frequency of alloreactive clones was calculated as a percentage of all sequences, weighted by copy number. TCRdb mirrors the immuneACCESS table, restricted to in-frame sequences. Some clones are absent from its copies; in checked studies, under half trace to an unresolved V gene, and the reason for the others is unknown. That table gives V, J and clone size, and the DNA gave D and trimming. The sample yields tens of thousands of clones; around 92% were counted once. The ten largest clones add up to 0.1% of the sample.

Overall study results and their limits: GvH clones were detected in recipient bone marrow, and some appeared earlier in ileal mucosa or blood, consistent with an intestinal mucosal origin. Early after transplant, peak levels of circulating GvH clones were associated with declines in HvG clones. Conclusions were limited by the relatively low number and heterogeneity of intestinal transplant patients. Patients with donor T cell macrochimerism had high GvH to HvG T cell clonal ratios in their allografts.

Worth noting for this clone: Its antigen is still unknown. No quality values exist for individual bases; no much larger clone is one base distant.

The clonotype was recovered from a human donor who received an intestinal transplant. The receptor chain draws on TRBV5-6 and TRBJ2-5, with 7 bases aligning to TRBD2. Sequencing was performed on unstimulated CD4+ T cells sorted from spleen or lymph node cells, taken before intestinal transplant. The sequence in DNA is TGTGCCAGCAGTACGGTCCGGGGAGGGGAGACCCAGTACTTC. Its protein is CASSTVRGGETQYF.